Shown below are 25 T cell receptor beta chains from a single sample sequenced in a study of T cell changes during pregnancy in multiple sclerosis. Using immunoSEQ multiplex PCR, the repertoire was profiled, and TCRdb retains in-frame clones only, with some absent. The table shows some 54,000 clones, with 93% occurring only once. The sample was peripheral blood, taken after pregnancy. The source of these receptors is a female donor with multiple sclerosis, enrolled in a pregnancy study.

Here the CDR3 reads CASSSPWLAGDEQYF. DNA of the CDR3: TGTGCCAGCAGCTCCCCGTGGCTAGCCGGTGACGAGCAGTACTTC. The chain joins TRBV7-9 to TRBJ2-7; D may be TRBD2 (5 bases). The CDR3 spans 15 residues. CDR1 is SEHNR, CDR2 FQNEAQ, per germline (reference sequence). Trimming left V 4 bases short and J 5 bases short, with 18 bases between.

The chain employs TRBV7-8 and TRBJ2-7, with D unresolved. Germline values: CDR1 SGHVS, CDR2 FQNEAQ. This CDR3 region has 14 residues. Trimming shortened V by 7 bases and J by 6 bases, and 19 bases separated the two germline ends. CDR3 sequence reads: CASKRQPLLGEQYF. The CDR3 bases are TGTGCCAGCAAACGTCAGCCTCTCCTAGGCGAGCAGTACTTC.

This rearrangement joins TRBV6-6 to TRBJ2-7, with TRBD2 matching 13 bases. The CDR3 spans 14 residues. Germline CDR1 is MNHNY and CDR2 is SVGAGI (reference sequence). J gave up 7 bases and V 4 bases, and 4 bases lay outside the gene matches. DNA of the CDR3: TGTGCCAGCAGTTGGGGACTAGCGGGGTATGAGCAGTACTTC. Its protein product is CASSWGLAGYEQYF.

The gene calls are TRBV25-1 and TRBJ2-2, with 11 bases fitting TRBD2. The V segment lost 6 bases and the J segment 4 bases; nucleotides outside the gene matches: 7. The CDR3 runs to 16 residues. The germline CDR1 and CDR2 sequences are MGHDK and SYGVNS. As DNA, the CDR3 is TGTGCCAGCAGACGGACTAGCGGGCTTGGCACCGGGGAGCTGTTTTTT. Translating gives CASRRTSGLGTGELFF.

The chain has TRBV16 and TRBJ2-1; 10 bases fit TRBD2. Germline V gene lookup returns CDR1 KGHSY and CDR2 FQNENV. With V trimmed by 1 base and J by 2 bases, 5 bases remained unmatched. The CDR3 has 17 amino acids. CDR3 sequence reads: CASSQLRTSGAYNEQFF. For the CDR3, the DNA is TGTGCCAGCAGCCAATTAAGAACTAGCGGGGCCTACAATGAGCAGTTCTTC.

This clone came up a few times. V gene TRBV9 combines with J gene TRBJ1-1; D not resolved. The V end lost 4 bases, the J end lost 5 bases, and 12 bases lay between the germline ends. This CDR3 has 13 residues. CDR1 and CDR2 (germline): SGDLS, YYNGEE. CDR3 in amino acids: CASSPDMLTEAFF. CDR3 in DNA: TGTGCCAGCAGCCCAGACATGTTAACTGAAGCTTTCTTT.

This clone was detected only a few times. The rearrangement joins TRBV5-5 to TRBJ2-1; 14 bases line up with TRBD2. Trimming took 3 bases from V and 9 from J; bases not matched to a gene: 14. The germline gives CDR1 SGHKS, CDR2 YYEKEE (reference sequence). The CDR3 covers 18 residues. CDR3 bases: TGTGCCAGCAGCTCGAGGCTAGGGACTAGCGGGAGACGGGGTGAGCAGTTCTTC. This translates into CASSSRLGTSGRRGEQFF. Combining the CDR3 with reference TRBV5-5 and TRBJ2-1 gives the whole variable domain DAGVTQSPTHLIKTRGQQVTLRCSPISGHKSVSWYQQVLGQGPQFIFQYYEKEERGRGNFPDRFSARQFPNYSSELNVNALLLGDSALYLCASSSRLGTSGRRGEQFFGPGTRLTVL.

This rearrangement joins TRBV7-2 to TRBJ2-2; 7 positions match TRBD2. The trim removed 6 bases at V and 1 base at J, leaving 8 bases unmatched. The CDR3 totals 16 residues. From germline, CDR1 is SGHTA and CDR2 FQGNSA. CDR3 nucleotides: TGTGCCAGCAGGGGTTTGGCGGGAGTGAACACCGGGGAGCTGTTTTTT. It yields the protein CASRGLAGVNTGELFF. Supplemented by reference TRBV7-2 and TRBJ2-2, the full variable domain reads GAGVSQSPSNKVTEKGKDVELRCDPISGHTALYWYRQSLGQGLEFLIYFQGNSAPDKSGLPSDRFSAERTGGSVSTLTIQRTQQEDSAVYLCASRGLAGVNTGELFFGEGSRLTVL.

This rearrangement joins TRBV19 to TRBJ1-1; no clear D. The V gene lost 2 bases and the J gene lost 7 bases, with 14 bases spanning the gap. The CDR3 contains 14 residues. The germline CDR1 and CDR2 sequences are LNHDA and SQIVND (reference sequence). The CDR3 nucleotides are TGTGCCAGTAGTATACGGGGTGGTACGGGTGAAGCTTTCTTT. Its translation is CASSIRGGTGEAFF.

The chain joins TRBV11-1 to TRBJ2-1, with 7 bases fitting TRBD2. This CDR3 has 14 residues. The ends lost 8 bases at V and 0 bases at J; junction bases unmatched: 4. Germline V lookup: CDR1 SGHAT, CDR2 FQDESV (reference sequence). The CDR3 reads CASGRDYSYNEQFF. In nucleotides, the CDR3 is TGTGCCAGCGGGCGGGACTACTCCTACAATGAGCAGTTCTTC. The full variable domain, in which reference TRBV11-1 and TRBJ2-1 provide the parts outside the CDR3, is EAEVAQSPRYKITEKSQAVAFWCDPISGHATLYWYRQILGQGPELLVQFQDESVVDDSQLPKDRFSAERLKGVDSTLKIQPAELGDSAMYLCASGRDYSYNEQFFGPGTRLTVL.

The CDR3 is CASSPVGGDYYGYTF. The CDR3 DNA is TGTGCCAGCTCACCAGTCGGTGGGGACTACTATGGCTACACCTTC. The chain employs TRBV18 and TRBJ1-2, with D perhaps matching TRBD1 (5 bases). Trimming shortened V by 2 bases and J by 3 bases, and 13 bases separated the two germline ends. Germline assignment: CDR1 KGHSH and CDR2 LQKENI. This CDR3 comprises 15 residues.

J is TRBJ2-5 and V is TRBV7-2, with 7 bases identical to TRBD2. In germline, CDR1 is SGHTA, CDR2 FQGNSA. With 3 bases clipped from V and 2 bases from J, the junction kept 6 bases outside the gene matches. The CDR3 is made up of 15 amino acids. The CDR3: CASSFNLADQETQYF. In DNA form, the CDR3 reads TGTGCCAGCAGCTTTAATCTAGCGGATCAAGAGACCCAGTACTTC.

The CDR3 protein is CASSLARNEQYF. The CDR3 DNA reads as TGTGCCAGCAGCTTAGCGAGGAACGAGCAGTACTTC. V and J are TRBV7-9 and TRBJ2-7; D not certain. CDR1 is SEHNR, CDR2 FQNEAQ, per germline (reference sequence). The CDR3 sequence is 12 residues long. V dropped 0 bases and J dropped 5 bases, with 5 bases sitting between them.

The V call is TRBV9, the J call TRBJ2-2; TRBD2 aligns across 11 bases. The trim removed 4 bases at V and 5 bases at J, leaving 4 bases unmatched. Germline-derived CDR1 and CDR2 are SGDLS and YYNGEE. The CDR3 is made up of 15 amino acids. CDR3: CASSTLAGGTGELFF. The CDR3 DNA sequence: TGTGCCAGCAGCACCCTAGCGGGAGGAACCGGGGAGCTGTTTTTT.

The chain combines TRBV6-1 with TRBJ1-1; D remains ambiguous. The CDR3 has 14 amino acids. CDR1 is MNHNS, CDR2 SASEGT, per germline. With 4 bases removed from V and 2 bases from J, the gap between germline ends came to 11 bases. The CDR3 bases are TGTGCCAGCAGTGCAGGCCTCCGAAACACTGAAGCTTTCTTT. Translation gives CASSAGLRNTEAFF.

This chain joins TRBV13 and TRBJ2-1; D not resolved. Germline CDR1 reads PRHDT; CDR2 reads FYEKMQ (reference sequence). The CDR3 is made up of 16 amino acids. Trimming stripped 4 bases from V and 0 bases from J, with 13 bases between. The CDR3 DNA sequence: TGTGCCAGCAGCTATAGTTCAGGTTTCTCCTACAATGAGCAGTTCTTC. As protein: CASSYSSGFSYNEQFF.

The V gene is TRBV6-5, the J gene TRBJ1-2; possibly TRBD1 for D (5 bases). CDR3 length equals 16 residues. V was clipped by 2 bases and J by 4 bases, with 17 bases between them. In germline, CDR1 is MNHEY, CDR2 SVGAGI. The CDR3 DNA reads TGTGCCAGCAGTTACCTAAGCAGACAGTCCGGCTATGGCTACACCTTC. This translates into CASSYLSRQSGYGYTF.

J is TRBJ2-3 and V is TRBV7-9; 16 bases fit TRBD2. Germline CDR1 reads SEHNR; CDR2 reads FQNEAQ (reference sequence). The CDR3 has 18 residues. After removal of 4 bases from V and 6 bases from J, the junction contained 10 bases not matched to a gene. The CDR3 DNA reads as TGTGCCAGCAGCTCCTCGGGACTAGCGGGAGGGGGTTCGGATACGCAGTATTTT. It translates to CASSSSGLAGGGSDTQYF. Full variable domain (rest looked up from reference TRBV7-9 and TRBJ2-3): DTGVSQNPRHKITKRGQNVTFRCDPISEHNRLYWYRQTLGQGPEFLTYFQNEAQLEKSRLLSDRFSAERPKGSFSTLEIQRTEQGDSAMYLCASSSSGLAGGGSDTQYFGPGTRLTVL.

The chain links TRBV5-1 to TRBJ2-5, with 11 bases identical to TRBD1. The CDR3 contains 14 residues. Germline V gene sequence: CDR1 SGHRS, CDR2 YFSETQ. Unmatched junction bases numbered 4, after V lost 5 bases and J lost 4 bases. CDR3 amino acids: CASRPGTGGETQYF. Here the CDR3 DNA reads TGCGCCAGCAGACCTGGGACAGGGGGAGAGACCCAGTACTTC.

The chain is built from TRBV19 and TRBJ2-1; possibly TRBD1 for D (6 bases). Per the germline V gene, CDR1 is LNHDA and CDR2 is SQIVND (reference sequence). Between the trimmed V and J ends, which lost 1 base and 0 bases, there was a span of 7 bases. CDR3 length equals 15 residues. For the CDR3, the DNA is TGTGCCAGTAGTATAGTGGGGGCCTCCTACAATGAGCAGTTCTTC. Amino acids: CASSIVGASYNEQFF. The entire variable domain, with the rest obtained from reference TRBV19 and TRBJ2-1, is as follows: DGGITQSPKYLFRKEGQNVTLSCEQNLNHDAMYWYRQDPGQGLRLIYYSQIVNDFQKGDIAEGYSVSREKKESFPLTVTSAQKNPTAFYLCASSIVGASYNEQFFGPGTRLTVL.

This rearrangement joins TRBV6-5 to TRBJ2-1; D possibly corresponds to TRBD2 (5 bases). V lost 2 bases to trimming and J lost 9 bases, with 11 bases between them. The CDR3 is made up of 13 amino acids. Germline-derived CDR1 and CDR2 are MNHEY and SVGAGI. The CDR3, as DNA: TGTGCCAGCAGTTACGGACTGGGCGGTGAGCAGTTCTTC. Amino acids: CASSYGLGGEQFF.

This chain uses TRBV11-2 with TRBJ2-2; maybe TRBD2 (5 bases). The CDR3 is 17 amino acids. CDR1 is SGHAT and CDR2 is FQNNGV in the germline V gene. V was pared by 4 bases and J by 3 bases, with 18 bases between. CDR3 nucleotides: TGTGCCAGCAGCTCTCCGACAAGGGAGACGGACACCGGGGAGCTGTTTTTT. Protein: CASSSPTRETDTGELFF.

The V gene is TRBV4-3, the J gene TRBJ2-5; 7 bases align to TRBD1. The CDR3 is made up of 14 amino acids. Germline CDR1 and CDR2: LGHNA and YSLEER. V gave up 0 bases and J gave up 10 bases; unmatched junction bases: 8. The CDR3, as DNA: TGCGCCAGCAGCCAAGATAGGGGGCAGGCGGGCCAGTACTTC. It specifies CASSQDRGQAGQYF.

This chain connects TRBV5-6 to TRBJ2-5; D is uncertain. Deletions cut 0 bases from V and 5 bases from J, with 17 bases between. Germline lookup yields CDR1 SGHDT and CDR2 YYEEEE. The CDR3 spans 16 residues. The CDR3 protein is CASSLAAAAPTETQYF. In DNA form, the CDR3 reads TGTGCCAGCAGCTTGGCCGCGGCGGCACCGACGGAGACCCAGTACTTC.

The chain has TRBV5-4 and TRBJ1-3; weak D call: TRBD1 (6 bases). The CDR3 sequence is 16 residues long. V was trimmed by 3 bases and J by 4 bases, leaving 17 bases between them. The germline CDR1 and CDR2 sequences are SGHNT and YYREEE (reference sequence). CDR3 coding DNA: TGTGCCAGCAGCTATACAGGGTTCGTCGGAGGAAACACCATATATTTT. It yields the protein CASSYTGFVGGNTIYF.